The 18 T cell receptor beta chains given below trace back to one sample, sequenced in a study of cytomegalovirus exposure and HLA in healthy donors. Researchers ran the PCR with 60 Vbeta and 13 Jbeta primers. Profiling relied on immunoSEQ multiplex PCR, and the TCRdb table lists in-frame clones only, not all of them. In the table there are 180,000 or so clones, roughly three quarters of which are singletons. Specimen: PBMCs. The receptors here all came from a woman aged 25 to 45 in good health and CMV-seropositive.

This chain links TRBV9 with TRBJ2-7; tentatively, D is TRBD2 (6 bases). The germline V gene encodes CDR1 SGDLS and CDR2 YYNGEE. Trimming pared 0 bases from V and 3 bases from J, leaving 16 bases between. There are 16 residues in the CDR3. The CDR3 is CASSVEARDGYYEQYF. Here the CDR3 DNA reads TGTGCCAGCAGCGTAGAGGCGCGGGACGGATACTACGAGCAGTACTTC.

The rearrangement joins TRBV7-2 to TRBJ2-3, with D possibly TRBD2 on 5 matching bases. This CDR3 comprises 15 residues. V lost 4 bases, J lost 0 bases, and 11 bases lay in between. Germline loops: CDR1 SGHTA, CDR2 FQGNSA. The CDR3 region is CASSSSRTSTDTQYF. CDR3 nucleotides: TGTGCCAGCAGCTCTTCCCGGACTAGCACAGATACGCAGTATTTT.

The gene calls are TRBV7-6 and TRBJ1-2; 7 bases agree with TRBD1. The CDR3 is 13 amino acids. Germline V gene sequence: CDR1 SGHVS, CDR2 FNYEAQ. Losses at the gene ends were 5 bases for V and 8 bases for J; bases not matched to a gene: 8. The CDR3, as DNA: TGTGCCAGCAGCCCCCAGGGGGTCGGGGGCTACACCTTC. Protein product: CASSPQGVGGYTF.

The chain combines TRBV9 with TRBJ2-7; D is perhaps TRBD2 (5 bases). CDR3 length: 15 residues. V was clipped by 0 bases and J by 0 bases, with 10 bases between them. The germline V gene encodes CDR1 SGDLS and CDR2 YYNGEE. The CDR3 is CASSVGGFFSYEQYF. For the CDR3, the DNA is TGTGCCAGCAGCGTAGGAGGGTTTTTCTCCTACGAGCAGTACTTC. The full variable domain, with the rest looked up from reference TRBV9 and TRBJ2-7, is DSGVTQTPKHLITATGQRVTLRCSPRSGDLSVYWYQQSLDQGLQFLIQYYNGEERAKGNILERFSAQQFPDLHSELNLSSLELGDSALYFCASSVGGFFSYEQYFGPGTRLTVT.

The table lists this clone with a count of one. The CDR3 sequence: CATSRISTIPYNSPLHF. The DNA for the CDR3 is TGTGCCACCAGCCGAATCTCGACTATACCGTATAATTCACCCCTCCACTTT. The chain employs TRBV15 and TRBJ1-6; no reliable D call. Germline CDR1 is LNHNV and CDR2 is YYDKDF (reference sequence). The CDR3 sequence is 17 residues long. Trimming shortened V by 5 bases and J by 4 bases, and 18 bases separated the two germline ends.

This chain uses TRBV7-8 with TRBJ1-2, with TRBD1 as a possible D gene (6 bases). Trimming cost V 7 bases and J 4 bases, with 13 bases left between them. The germline V gene encodes CDR1 SGHVS and CDR2 FQNEAQ. The CDR3 has 13 amino acids. CDR3 sequence: CASTIGGGYGYTF. For the CDR3, the DNA is TGTGCCAGCACGATAGGGGGGGGCTATGGCTACACCTTC.

The chain employs TRBV7-9 and TRBJ1-5, with a weak D call TRBD1 (6 bases). The CDR3 consists of 15 residues. Germline CDR1 SEHNR, CDR2 FQNEAQ (reference sequence). The germline V and J ends were trimmed by 2 bases and 7 bases, with 15 bases remaining between them. The CDR3 nucleotides read TGTGCCAGCAGCTTACGGGGCGGGGGGGGCCAGCCCCAGCATTTT. Translating it yields CASSLRGGGGQPQHF.

This clone came up a few times. V is TRBV5-5 and J is TRBJ1-4; maybe TRBD1 (6 bases). The germline CDR1 and CDR2 sequences are SGHKS and YYEKEE (reference sequence). The CDR3 runs 15 residues. With 8 bases removed from V and 0 bases from J, the gap between germline ends came to 14 bases. CDR3 DNA: TGTGCCAGTCTGCGGGGGCGGGCAACTAATGAAAAACTGTTTTTT. Translation gives CASLRGRATNEKLFF.

This chain uses TRBV19 with TRBJ2-3, with 9 bases fitting TRBD2. J gave up 5 bases and V 4 bases, and 7 bases lay outside the gene matches. This CDR3 comprises 15 residues. Germline V gene lookup returns CDR1 LNHDA and CDR2 SQIVND (reference sequence). The CDR3 bases are TGTGCCAGTAGTAGCGGGGGGGCCGGTGGAGATACGCAGTATTTT. This gives the protein CASSSGGAGGDTQYF.

This clone was detected only once. The rearrangement uses TRBV7-9 and TRBJ2-5, with D uncertain. The tail of the sequence fits TRBJ2-7 better, so the J call may be wrong. The CDR3 has 12 residues. Germline CDR1 SEHNR, CDR2 FQNEAQ (reference sequence). As DNA, the CDR3 is TGTGCCAGCAGCCTGGGCGTCTACGAGCAGTACTTC. Residues: CASSLGVYEQYF.

This clone was detected a few times. This chain's CDR3 is CASSRQGVNSPLHF. The CDR3 nucleotides read TGTGCCAGCAGTCGACAGGGTGTTAACTCACCCCTCCACTTT. The V call is TRBV6-5, the J call TRBJ1-6, with 7 bases that match TRBD1. CDR1 is MNHEY, CDR2 SVGAGI, per germline. This CDR3 region has 14 residues. V trimming: 5 bases; J trimming: 10 bases; junction bases outside the gene matches: 8.

This rearrangement joins TRBV6-5 to TRBJ1-5; 9 bases line up with TRBD1. J lost 2 bases, V lost 4 bases, and 6 bases had no gene match. This CDR3 contains 16 residues. CDR1 is MNHEY, CDR2 SVGAGI, per germline. DNA for the CDR3: TGTGCCAGCAGTTCACAGGGGGCGGGGGGCAATCAGCCCCAGCATTTT. Encoded protein: CASSSQGAGGNQPQHF.

The V gene is TRBV5-5, the J gene TRBJ1-2; a possible D gene is TRBD1 (6 bases). Between the trimmed V and J ends, which lost 0 bases and 8 bases, there was a span of 20 bases. The CDR3 sequence is 16 residues long. Germline lookup yields CDR1 SGHKS and CDR2 YYEKEE (reference sequence). The CDR3 is CASSLAGTSVMGGYTF. The CDR3 DNA sequence: TGTGCCAGCAGCTTGGCAGGGACATCGGTTATGGGGGGCTACACCTTC.

The count of this clone is one. The gene calls are TRBV6-6 and TRBJ1-1, with 10 bases fitting TRBD1. Germline CDR1 is MNHNY and CDR2 is SVGAGI (reference sequence). V shed 5 bases, J shed 4 bases, and the junction held 4 bases outside the gene matches. The CDR3 is made up of 14 amino acids. CDR3 sequence (DNA): TGTGCCAGCAGTCGACAGGGGGCGAGCACTGAAGCTTTCTTT. This sequence encodes CASSRQGASTEAFF.

This clone is a singleton in its sample. The rearrangement uses TRBV4-2 and TRBJ2-5, with 9 bases matching TRBD2. The CDR3 runs to 16 residues. V gave up 2 bases and J gave up 5 bases; unmatched junction bases: 9. Germline V CDR1 and CDR2: LGHNA, YNFKEQ. CDR3 in DNA: TGTGCCAGCAGCCAATTCAGCGGGGGGCCTCGGGAGACCCAGTACTTC. Protein sequence: CASSQFSGGPRETQYF.

The genes are TRBV27 and TRBJ2-1, with D tentatively TRBD1 (6 bases). This CDR3 region has 13 residues. Trimming pared 6 bases from V and 6 bases from J, leaving 12 bases between. CDR1 and CDR2 from the germline V gene are MNHEY and SMNVEV (reference sequence). CDR3 nucleotide sequence: TGTGCCAGCAGCCCCCAGGGGTCCAATGAGCAGTTCTTC. This gives the protein CASSPQGSNEQFF.

V and J are TRBV19 and TRBJ2-3, with 13 bases identical to TRBD2. CDR1 LNHDA and CDR2 SQIVND come from the germline V gene (reference sequence). The junction had 6 bases not matched to a gene; V was cut back by 10 bases and J by 2 bases. The CDR3 is 15 amino acids. The CDR3, as DNA: TGTGCCACCATCGGACTAGCGGGGGCCACAGATACGCAGTATTTT. Protein product: CATIGLAGATDTQYF.

The chain is built from TRBV7-9 and TRBJ2-3; 11 nucleotides line up with TRBD1. Germline assignment: CDR1 SEHNR and CDR2 FQNEAQ (reference sequence). Trimming took 4 bases from V and 8 from J; bases not matched to a gene: 17. The CDR3 extends over 18 amino acids. The CDR3 sequence: CASSSQAARTGGASTQYF. Here the CDR3 DNA reads TGTGCCAGCAGCTCCCAGGCTGCCAGGACAGGGGGCGCGTCTACGCAGTATTTT. The full variable domain, with the rest looked up from reference TRBV7-9 and TRBJ2-3, is DTGVSQNPRHKITKRGQNVTFRCDPISEHNRLYWYRQTLGQGPEFLTYFQNEAQLEKSRLLSDRFSAERPKGSFSTLEIQRTEQGDSAMYLCASSSQAARTGGASTQYFGPGTRLTVL.